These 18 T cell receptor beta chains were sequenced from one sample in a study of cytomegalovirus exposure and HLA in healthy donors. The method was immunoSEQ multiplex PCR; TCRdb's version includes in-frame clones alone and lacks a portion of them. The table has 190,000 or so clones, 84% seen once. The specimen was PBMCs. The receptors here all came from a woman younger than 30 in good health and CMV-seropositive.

CDR3 bases: TGTGCCAGCACAAAAGACAGGGCTTCACCCCTCCACTTT. This translates into CASTKDRASPLHF. The V gene is TRBV5-5, the J gene TRBJ1-6; 7 bases agree with TRBD1. Germline V gives CDR1 SGHKS, CDR2 YYEKEE (reference sequence). V gave up 6 bases and J gave up 9 bases; unmatched junction bases: 6. The CDR3 loop spans 13 amino acids.

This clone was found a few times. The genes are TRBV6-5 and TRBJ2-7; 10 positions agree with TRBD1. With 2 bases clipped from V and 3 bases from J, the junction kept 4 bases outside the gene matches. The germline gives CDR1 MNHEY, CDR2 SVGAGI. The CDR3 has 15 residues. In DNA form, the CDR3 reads TGTGCCAGCAGTTACCGGGACAGGGGAAGCTACGAGCAGTACTTC. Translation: CASSYRDRGSYEQYF.

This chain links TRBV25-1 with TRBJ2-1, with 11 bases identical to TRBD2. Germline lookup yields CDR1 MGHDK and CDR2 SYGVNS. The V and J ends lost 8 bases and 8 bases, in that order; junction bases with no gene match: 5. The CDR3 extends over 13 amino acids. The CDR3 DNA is TGTGCCAGCTTATCTAGCGGGGGGTATGAGCAGTTCTTC. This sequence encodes CASLSSGGYEQFF.

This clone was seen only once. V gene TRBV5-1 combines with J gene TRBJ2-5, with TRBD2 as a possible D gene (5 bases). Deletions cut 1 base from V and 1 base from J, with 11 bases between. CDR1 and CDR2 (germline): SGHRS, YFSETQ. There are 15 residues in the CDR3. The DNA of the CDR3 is TGCGCCAGCAGCTTGAACCCGGGGATCCAAGAGACCCAGTACTTC. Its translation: CASSLNPGIQETQYF.

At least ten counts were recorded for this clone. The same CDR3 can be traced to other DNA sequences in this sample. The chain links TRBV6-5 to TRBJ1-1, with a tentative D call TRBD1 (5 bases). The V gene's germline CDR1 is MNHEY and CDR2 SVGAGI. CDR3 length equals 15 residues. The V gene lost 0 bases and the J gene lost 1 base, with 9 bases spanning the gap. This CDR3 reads CASSYSGQGNTEAFF. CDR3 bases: TGTGCCAGCAGTTACTCTGGTCAGGGGAACACTGAAGCTTTCTTT.

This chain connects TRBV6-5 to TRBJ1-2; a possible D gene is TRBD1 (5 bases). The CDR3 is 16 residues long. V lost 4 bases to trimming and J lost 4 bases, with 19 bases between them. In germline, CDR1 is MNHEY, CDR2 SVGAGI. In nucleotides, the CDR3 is TGTGCCAGCAGTTCGGGCCTTCAGGGAAGGGGCTATGGCTACACCTTC. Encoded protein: CASSSGLQGRGYGYTF.

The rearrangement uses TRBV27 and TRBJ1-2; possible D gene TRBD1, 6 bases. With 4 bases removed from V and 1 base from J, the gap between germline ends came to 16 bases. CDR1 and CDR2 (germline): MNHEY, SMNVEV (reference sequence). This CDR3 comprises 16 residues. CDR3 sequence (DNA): TGTGCCAGCAGTTCCTCAGGGACACTCTTTAACTATGGCTACACCTTC. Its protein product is CASSSSGTLFNYGYTF.

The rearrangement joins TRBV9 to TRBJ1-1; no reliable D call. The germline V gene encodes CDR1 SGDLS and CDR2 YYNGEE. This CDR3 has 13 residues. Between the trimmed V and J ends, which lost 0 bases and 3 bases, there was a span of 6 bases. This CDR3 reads CASSVATDTEAFF. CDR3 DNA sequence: TGTGCCAGCAGCGTAGCTACGGACACTGAAGCTTTCTTT.

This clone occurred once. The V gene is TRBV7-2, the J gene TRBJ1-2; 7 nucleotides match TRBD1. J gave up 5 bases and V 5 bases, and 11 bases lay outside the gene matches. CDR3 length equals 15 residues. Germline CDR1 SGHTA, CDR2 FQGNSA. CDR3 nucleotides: TGTGCCAGCAGCATTACCGGGACAGAGGTTTATGGCTACACCTTC. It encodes CASSITGTEVYGYTF.

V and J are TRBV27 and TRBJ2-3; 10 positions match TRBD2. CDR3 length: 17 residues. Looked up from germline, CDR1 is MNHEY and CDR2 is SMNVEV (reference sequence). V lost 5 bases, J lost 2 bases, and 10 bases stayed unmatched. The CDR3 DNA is TGTGCCAGCAGTCCCTGGGCTAGCGGGGGAACCACAGATACGCAGTATTTT. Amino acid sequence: CASSPWASGGTTDTQYF.

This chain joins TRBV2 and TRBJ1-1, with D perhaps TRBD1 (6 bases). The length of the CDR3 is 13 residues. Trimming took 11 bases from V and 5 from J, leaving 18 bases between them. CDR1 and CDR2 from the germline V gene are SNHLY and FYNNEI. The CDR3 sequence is CAFSLGAQTEAFF. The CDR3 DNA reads TGTGCCTTCTCCCTGGGGGCGCAGACTGAAGCTTTCTTT.

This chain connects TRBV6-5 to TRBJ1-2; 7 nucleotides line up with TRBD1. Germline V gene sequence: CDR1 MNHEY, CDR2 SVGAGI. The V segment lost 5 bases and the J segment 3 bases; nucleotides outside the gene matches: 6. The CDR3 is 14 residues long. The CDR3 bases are TGTGCCAGCAGTGACAGGGTTGGGGACTATGGCTACACCTTC. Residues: CASSDRVGDYGYTF.

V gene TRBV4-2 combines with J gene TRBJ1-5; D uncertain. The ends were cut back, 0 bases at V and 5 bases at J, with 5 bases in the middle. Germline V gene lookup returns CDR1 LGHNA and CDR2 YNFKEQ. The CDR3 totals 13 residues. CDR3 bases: TGTGCCAGCAGCCAAGATCAGGATCAGCCCCAGCATTTT. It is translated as CASSQDQDQPQHF.

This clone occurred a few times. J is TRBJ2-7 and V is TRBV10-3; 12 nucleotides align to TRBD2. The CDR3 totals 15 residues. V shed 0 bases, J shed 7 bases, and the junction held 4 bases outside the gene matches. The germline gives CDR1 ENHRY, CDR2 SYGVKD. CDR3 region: CAISESGLAGLEQYF. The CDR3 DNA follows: TGTGCCATCAGTGAGTCTGGACTAGCGGGGTTGGAGCAGTACTTC.

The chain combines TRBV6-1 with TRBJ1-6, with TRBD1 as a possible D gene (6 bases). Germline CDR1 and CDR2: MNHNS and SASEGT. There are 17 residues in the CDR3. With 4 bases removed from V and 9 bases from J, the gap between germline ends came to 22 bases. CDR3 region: CASSARGIQGLSSPLHF. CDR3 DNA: TGTGCCAGCAGTGCCAGGGGAATTCAGGGATTAAGTTCACCCCTCCACTTT.

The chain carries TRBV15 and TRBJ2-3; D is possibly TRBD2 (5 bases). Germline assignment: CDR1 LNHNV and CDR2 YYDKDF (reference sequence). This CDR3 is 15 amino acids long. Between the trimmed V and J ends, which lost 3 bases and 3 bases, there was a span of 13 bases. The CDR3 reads CATSSPGRGTDTQYF. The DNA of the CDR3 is TGTGCCACCAGCAGTCCCGGCCGGGGTACAGATACGCAGTATTTT.

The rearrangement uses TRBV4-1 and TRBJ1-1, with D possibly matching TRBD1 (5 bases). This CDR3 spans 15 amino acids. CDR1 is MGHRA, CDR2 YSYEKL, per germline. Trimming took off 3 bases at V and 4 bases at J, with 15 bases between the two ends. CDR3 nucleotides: TGCGCCAGCAGCCACCCCGGGCAGGGAGGCACTGAAGCTTTCTTT. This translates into CASSHPGQGGTEAFF.

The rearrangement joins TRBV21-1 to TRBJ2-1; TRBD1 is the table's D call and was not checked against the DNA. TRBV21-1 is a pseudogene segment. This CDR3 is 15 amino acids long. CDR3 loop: CASSKIDREYNEQFF. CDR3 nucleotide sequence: TGTGCCAGCAGCAAAATAGACAGGGAATACAATGAGCAGTTCTTC.